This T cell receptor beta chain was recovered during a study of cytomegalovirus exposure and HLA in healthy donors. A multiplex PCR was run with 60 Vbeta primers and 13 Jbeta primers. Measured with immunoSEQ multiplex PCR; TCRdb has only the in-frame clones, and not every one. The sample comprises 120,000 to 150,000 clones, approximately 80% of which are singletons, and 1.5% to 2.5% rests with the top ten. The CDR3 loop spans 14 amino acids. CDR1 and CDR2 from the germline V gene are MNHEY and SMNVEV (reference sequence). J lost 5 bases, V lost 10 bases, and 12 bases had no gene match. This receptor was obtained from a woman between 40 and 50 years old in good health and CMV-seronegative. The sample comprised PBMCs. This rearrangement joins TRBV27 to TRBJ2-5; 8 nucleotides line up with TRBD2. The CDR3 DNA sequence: TGTGCCACCACCGACGCGGGGGGCCGGGAGACCCAGTACTTC. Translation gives CATTDAGGRETQYF.